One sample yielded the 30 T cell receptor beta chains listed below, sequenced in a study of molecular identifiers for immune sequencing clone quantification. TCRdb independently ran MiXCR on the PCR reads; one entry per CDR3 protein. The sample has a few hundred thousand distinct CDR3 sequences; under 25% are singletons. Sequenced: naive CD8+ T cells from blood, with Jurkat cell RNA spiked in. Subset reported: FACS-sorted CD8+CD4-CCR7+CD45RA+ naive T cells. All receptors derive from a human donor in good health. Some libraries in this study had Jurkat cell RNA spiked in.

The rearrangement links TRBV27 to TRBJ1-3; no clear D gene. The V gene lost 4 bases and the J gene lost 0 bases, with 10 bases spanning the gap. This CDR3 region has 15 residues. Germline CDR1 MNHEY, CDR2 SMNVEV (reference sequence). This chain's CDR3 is CASSSDGSSGNTIYF. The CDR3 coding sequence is TGTGCCAGCAGTTCGGACGGAAGCTCTGGAAACACCATATATTTT.

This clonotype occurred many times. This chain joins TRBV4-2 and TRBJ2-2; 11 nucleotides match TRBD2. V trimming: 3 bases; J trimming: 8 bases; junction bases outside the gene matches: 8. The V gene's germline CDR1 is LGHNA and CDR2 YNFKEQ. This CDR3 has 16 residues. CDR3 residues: CASSQGLAEEGGELFF. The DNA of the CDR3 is TGTGCCAGCAGCCAGGGACTAGCGGAGGAAGGAGGGGAGCTGTTTTTT.

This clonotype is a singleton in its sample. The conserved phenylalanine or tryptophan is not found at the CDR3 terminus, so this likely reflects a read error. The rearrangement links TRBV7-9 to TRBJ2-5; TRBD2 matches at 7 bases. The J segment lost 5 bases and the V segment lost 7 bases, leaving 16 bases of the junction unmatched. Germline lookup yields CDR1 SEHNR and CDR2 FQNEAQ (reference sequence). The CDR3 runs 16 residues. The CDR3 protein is CASILAVTGGGETQYL. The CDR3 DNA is TGTGCCAGCATTCTAGCGGTTACAGGTGGAGGGGAGACCCAGTACCTC.

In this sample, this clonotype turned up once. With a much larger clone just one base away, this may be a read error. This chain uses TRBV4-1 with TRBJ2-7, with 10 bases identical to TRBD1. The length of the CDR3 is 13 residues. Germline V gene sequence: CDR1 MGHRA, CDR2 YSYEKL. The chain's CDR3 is CARSQGQGSEQYF. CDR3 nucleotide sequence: TGCGCCCGCAGCCAGGGACAGGGGAGCGAGCAGTACTTC.

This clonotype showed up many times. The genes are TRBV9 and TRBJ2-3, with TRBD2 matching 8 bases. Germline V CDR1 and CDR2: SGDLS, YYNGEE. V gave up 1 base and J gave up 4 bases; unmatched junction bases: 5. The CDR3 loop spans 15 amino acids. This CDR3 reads CASSVSGRAPDTQYF. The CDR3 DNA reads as TGTGCCAGCAGCGTATCCGGGAGGGCCCCAGATACGCAGTATTTT. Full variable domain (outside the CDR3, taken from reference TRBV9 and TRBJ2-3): DSGVTQTPKHLITATGQRVTLRCSPRSGDLSVYWYQQSLDQGLQFLIQYYNGEERAKGNILERFSAQQFPDLHSELNLSSLELGDSALYFCASSVSGRAPDTQYFGPGTRLTVL.

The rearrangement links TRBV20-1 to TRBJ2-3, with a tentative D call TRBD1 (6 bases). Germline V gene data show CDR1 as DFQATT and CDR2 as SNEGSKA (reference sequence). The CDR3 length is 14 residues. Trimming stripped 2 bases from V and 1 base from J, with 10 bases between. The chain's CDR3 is CSARLRQGTDTQYF. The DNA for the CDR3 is TGCAGTGCTAGACTCCGACAGGGCACAGATACGCAGTATTTT.

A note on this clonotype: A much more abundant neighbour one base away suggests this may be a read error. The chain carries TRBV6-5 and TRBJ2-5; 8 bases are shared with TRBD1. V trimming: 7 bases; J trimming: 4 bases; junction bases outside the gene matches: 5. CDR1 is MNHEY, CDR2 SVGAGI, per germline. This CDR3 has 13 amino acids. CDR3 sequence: CASNSDRGETQYF. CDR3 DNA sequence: TGTGCCAGCAATTCTGACAGGGGAGAGACCCAGTACTTC.

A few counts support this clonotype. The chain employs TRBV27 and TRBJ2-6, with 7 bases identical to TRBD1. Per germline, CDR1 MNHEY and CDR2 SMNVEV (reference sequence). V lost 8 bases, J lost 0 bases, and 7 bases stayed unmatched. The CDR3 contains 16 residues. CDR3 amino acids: CASSGTESSGANVLTF. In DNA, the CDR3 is TGTGCCAGCTCCGGGACAGAGAGCTCTGGGGCCAACGTCCTGACTTTC.

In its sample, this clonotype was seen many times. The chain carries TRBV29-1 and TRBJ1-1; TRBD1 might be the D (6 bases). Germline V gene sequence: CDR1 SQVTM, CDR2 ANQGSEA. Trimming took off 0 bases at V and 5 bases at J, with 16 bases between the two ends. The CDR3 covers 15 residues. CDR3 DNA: TGCAGCGTTGAAGATCTCTCACAGGGTAAAACTGAAGCTTTCTTT. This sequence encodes CSVEDLSQGKTEAFF.

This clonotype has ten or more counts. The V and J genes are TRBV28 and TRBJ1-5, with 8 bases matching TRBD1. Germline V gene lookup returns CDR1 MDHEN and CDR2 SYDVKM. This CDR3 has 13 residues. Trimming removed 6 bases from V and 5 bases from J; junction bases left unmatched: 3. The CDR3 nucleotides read TGTGCCAGCAGCACAGGGGGGGATCAGCCCCAGCATTTT. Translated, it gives CASSTGGDQPQHF. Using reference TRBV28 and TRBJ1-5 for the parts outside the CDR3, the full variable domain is DVKVTQSSRYLVKRTGEKVFLECVQDMDHENMFWYRQDPGLGLRLIYFSYDVKMKEKGDIPEGYSVSREKKERFSLILESASTNQTSMYLCASSTGGDQPQHFGDGTRLSIL.

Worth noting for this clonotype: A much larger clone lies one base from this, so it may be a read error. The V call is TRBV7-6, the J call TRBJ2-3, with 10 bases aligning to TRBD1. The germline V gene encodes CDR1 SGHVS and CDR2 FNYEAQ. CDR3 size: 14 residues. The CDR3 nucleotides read TGTACCAGCAGCTCGACAGGGGGCTGGGATACGCAGTATTTT. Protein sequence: CTSSSTGGWDTQYF.

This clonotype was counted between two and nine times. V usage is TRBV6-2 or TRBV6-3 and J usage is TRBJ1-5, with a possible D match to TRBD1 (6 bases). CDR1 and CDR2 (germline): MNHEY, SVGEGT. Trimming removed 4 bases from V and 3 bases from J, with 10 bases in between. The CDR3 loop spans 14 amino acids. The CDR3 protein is CASSLWTDNQPQHF. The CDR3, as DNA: TGTGCCAGCAGTTTATGGACAGACAATCAGCCCCAGCATTTT.

The CDR3 DNA reads as TGCGCCAGCAGCCAACAGCGGGGGGGCCAGCCCACAGATACGCAGTATTTT. This sequence encodes CASSQQRGGQPTDTQYF. The chain links TRBV4-3 to TRBJ2-3; 10 nucleotides match TRBD2. V dropped 2 bases and J dropped 2; count of bases not matched to a gene: 7. CDR3 length equals 17 residues. CDR1 and CDR2 (germline): LGHNA, YSLEER.

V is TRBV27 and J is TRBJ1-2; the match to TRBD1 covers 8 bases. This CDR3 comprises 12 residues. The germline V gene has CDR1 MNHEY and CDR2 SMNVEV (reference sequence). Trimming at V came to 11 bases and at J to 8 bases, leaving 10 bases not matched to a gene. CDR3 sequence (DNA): TGTGCCCCTACGGACAGGGAAGGAGGCTACACCTTC. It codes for CAPTDREGGYTF.

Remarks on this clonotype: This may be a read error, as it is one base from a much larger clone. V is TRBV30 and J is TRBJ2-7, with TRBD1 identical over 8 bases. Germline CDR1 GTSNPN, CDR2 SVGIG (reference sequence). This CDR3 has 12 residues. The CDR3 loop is CAWGRDRNEQNF. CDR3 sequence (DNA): TGTGCCTGGGGCCGGGACAGGAACGAGCAGAACTTC.

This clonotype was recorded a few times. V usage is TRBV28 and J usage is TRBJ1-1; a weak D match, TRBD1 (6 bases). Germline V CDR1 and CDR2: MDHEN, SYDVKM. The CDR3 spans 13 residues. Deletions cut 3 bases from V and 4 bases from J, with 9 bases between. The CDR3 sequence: CASSFRGPTEAFF. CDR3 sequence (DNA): TGTGCCAGCAGTTTCAGGGGACCCACTGAAGCTTTCTTT.

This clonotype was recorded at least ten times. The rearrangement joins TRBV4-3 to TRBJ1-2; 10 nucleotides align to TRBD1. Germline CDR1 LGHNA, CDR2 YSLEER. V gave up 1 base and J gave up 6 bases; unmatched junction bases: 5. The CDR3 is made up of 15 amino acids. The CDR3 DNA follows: TGCGCCAGCAGCCAAGTGGGACAGGGGATCCATGGCTACACCTTC. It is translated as CASSQVGQGIHGYTF.

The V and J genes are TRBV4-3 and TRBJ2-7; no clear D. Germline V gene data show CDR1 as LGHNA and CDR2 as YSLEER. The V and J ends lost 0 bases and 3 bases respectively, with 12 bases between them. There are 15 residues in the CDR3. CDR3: CASSQEVTRYYEQYF. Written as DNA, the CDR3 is TGCGCCAGCAGCCAAGAGGTTACGAGGTACTACGAGCAGTACTTC.

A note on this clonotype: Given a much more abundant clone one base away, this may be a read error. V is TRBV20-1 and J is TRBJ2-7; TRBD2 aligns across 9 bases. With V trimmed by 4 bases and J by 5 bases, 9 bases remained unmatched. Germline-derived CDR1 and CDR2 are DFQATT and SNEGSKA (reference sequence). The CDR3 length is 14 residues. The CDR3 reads CSAITLAGTNEQYF. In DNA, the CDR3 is TGCAGTGCTATAACGCTAGCGGGGACCAACGAGCAGTACTTC.

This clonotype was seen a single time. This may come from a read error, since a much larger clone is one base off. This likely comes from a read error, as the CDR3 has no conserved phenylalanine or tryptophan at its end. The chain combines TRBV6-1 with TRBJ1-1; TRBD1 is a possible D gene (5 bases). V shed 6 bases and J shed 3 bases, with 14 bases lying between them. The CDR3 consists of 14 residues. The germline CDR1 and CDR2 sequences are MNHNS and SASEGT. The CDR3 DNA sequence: TGTGCCAGCAGCGTGGCAGGGATAGACACTGAAGCTTTCTTA. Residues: CASSVAGIDTEAFL.

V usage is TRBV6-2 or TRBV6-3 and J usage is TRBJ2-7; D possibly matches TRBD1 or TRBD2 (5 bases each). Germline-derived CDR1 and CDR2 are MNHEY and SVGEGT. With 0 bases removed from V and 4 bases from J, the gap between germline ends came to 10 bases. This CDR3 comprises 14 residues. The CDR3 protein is CASSYSRGWYEQYF. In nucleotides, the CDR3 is TGTGCCAGCAGTTACTCGAGGGGATGGTACGAGCAGTACTTC.

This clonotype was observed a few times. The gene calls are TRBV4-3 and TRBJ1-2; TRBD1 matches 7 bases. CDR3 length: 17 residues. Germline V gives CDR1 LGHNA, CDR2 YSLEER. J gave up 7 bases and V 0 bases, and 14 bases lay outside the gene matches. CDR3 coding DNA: TGCGCCAGCAGCCAAGATAAGCCGGTACAGGGGTCGCCTGGCTACACCTTC. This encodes CASSQDKPVQGSPGYTF.

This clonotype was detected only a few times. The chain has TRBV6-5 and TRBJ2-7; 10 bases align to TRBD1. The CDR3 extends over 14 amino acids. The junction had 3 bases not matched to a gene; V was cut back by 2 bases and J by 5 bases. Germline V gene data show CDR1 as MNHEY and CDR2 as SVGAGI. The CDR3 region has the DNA TGTGCCAGCAGTTACACGACAGGGGGCCACGAGCAGTACTTC. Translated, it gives CASSYTTGGHEQYF.

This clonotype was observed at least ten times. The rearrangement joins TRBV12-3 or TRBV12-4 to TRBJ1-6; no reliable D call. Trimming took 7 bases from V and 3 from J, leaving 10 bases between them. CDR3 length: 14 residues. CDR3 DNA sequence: TGTGCCAGCACCCGACACCTCTATAATTCACCCCTCCACTTT. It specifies CASTRHLYNSPLHF.

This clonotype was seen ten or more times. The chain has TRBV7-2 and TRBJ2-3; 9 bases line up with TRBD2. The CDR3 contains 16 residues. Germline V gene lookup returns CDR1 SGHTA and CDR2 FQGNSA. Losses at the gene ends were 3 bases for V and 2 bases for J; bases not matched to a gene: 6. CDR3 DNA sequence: TGTGCCAGCAGCTTGGCCCCTAGCGGGACCACAGATACGCAGTATTTT. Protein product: CASSLAPSGTTDTQYF.

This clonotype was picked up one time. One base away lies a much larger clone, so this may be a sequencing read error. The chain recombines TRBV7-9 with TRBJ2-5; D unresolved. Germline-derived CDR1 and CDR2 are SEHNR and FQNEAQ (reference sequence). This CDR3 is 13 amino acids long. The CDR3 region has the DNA TGTGCCAGCAGCTTAATCAACCAAGAGACCCAGTGCTTC. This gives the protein CASSLINQETQCF.

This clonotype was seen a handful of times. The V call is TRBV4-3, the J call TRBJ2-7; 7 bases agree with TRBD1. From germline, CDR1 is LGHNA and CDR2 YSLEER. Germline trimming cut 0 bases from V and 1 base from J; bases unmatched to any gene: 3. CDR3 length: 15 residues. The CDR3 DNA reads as TGCGCCAGCAGCCAAGATCCGGGACAGTCCTACGAGCAGTACTTC. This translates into CASSQDPGQSYEQYF.

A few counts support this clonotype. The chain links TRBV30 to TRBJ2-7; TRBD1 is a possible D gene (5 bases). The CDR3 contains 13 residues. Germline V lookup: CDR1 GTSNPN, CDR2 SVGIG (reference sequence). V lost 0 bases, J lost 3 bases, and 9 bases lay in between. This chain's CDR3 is CAWSVQGGYEQYF. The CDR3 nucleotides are TGTGCCTGGAGTGTTCAGGGCGGCTACGAGCAGTACTTC.

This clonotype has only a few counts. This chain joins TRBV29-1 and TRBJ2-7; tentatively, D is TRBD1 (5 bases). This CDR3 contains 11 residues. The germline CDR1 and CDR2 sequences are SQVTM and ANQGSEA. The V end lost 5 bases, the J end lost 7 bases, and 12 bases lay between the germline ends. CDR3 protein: CSVPGPLEQYF. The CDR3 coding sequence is TGCAGCGTTCCAGGGCCTCTGGAGCAGTACTTC.

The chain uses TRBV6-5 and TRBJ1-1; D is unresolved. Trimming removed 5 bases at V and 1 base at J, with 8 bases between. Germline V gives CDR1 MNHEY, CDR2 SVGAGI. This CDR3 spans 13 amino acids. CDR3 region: CASSPLPNTEAFF. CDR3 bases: TGTGCCAGCAGTCCCTTACCGAACACTGAAGCTTTCTTT.